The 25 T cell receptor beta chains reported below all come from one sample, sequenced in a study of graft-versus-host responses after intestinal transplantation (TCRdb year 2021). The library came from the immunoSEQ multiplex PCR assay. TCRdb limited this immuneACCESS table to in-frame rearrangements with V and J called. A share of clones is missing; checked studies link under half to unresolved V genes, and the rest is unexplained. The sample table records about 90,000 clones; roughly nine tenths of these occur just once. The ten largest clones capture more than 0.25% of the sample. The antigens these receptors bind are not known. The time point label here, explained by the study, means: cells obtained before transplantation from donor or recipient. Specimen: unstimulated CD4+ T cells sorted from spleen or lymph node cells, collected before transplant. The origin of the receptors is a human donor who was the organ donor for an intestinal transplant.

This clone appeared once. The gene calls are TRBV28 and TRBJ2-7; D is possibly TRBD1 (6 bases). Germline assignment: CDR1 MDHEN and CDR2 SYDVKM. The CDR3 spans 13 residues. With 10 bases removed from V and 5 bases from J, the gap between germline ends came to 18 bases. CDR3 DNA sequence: TGTGCCACCCTAGCCACAGGGATCAACGAGCAGTACTTC. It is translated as CATLATGINEQYF.

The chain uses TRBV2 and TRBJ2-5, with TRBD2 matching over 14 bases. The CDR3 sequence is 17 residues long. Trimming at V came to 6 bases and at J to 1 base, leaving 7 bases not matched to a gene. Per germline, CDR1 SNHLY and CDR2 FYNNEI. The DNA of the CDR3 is TGTGCCAGCAGCCGAAGGGGACTAGCGGGGGCCCAAGAGACCCAGTACTTC. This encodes CASSRRGLAGAQETQYF.

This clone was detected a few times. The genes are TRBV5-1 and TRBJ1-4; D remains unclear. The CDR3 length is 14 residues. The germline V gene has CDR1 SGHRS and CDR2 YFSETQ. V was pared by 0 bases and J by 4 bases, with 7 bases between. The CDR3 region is CASSLGHFNEKLFF. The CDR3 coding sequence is TGCGCCAGCAGCTTGGGTCACTTTAATGAAAAACTGTTTTTT. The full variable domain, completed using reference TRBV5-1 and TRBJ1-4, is KAGVTQTPRYLIKTRGQQVTLSCSPISGHRSVSWYQQTPGQGLQFLFEYFSETQRNKGNFPGRFSGRQFSNSRSEMNVSTLELGDSALYLCASSLGHFNEKLFFGSGTQLSVL.

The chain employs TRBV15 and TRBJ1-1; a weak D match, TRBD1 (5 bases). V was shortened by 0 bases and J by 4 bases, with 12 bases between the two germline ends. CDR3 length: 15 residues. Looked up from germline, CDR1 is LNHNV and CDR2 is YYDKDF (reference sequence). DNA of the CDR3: TGTGCCACCAGCAGAGATAAGGGGTTCGTCACTGAAGCTTTCTTT. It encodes CATSRDKGFVTEAFF.

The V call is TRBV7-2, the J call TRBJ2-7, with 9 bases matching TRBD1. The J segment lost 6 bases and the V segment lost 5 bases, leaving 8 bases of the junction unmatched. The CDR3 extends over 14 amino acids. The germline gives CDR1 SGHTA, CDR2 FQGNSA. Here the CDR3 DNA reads TGTGCCAGCAGCCCCAACAGGGGGCGCTTCGAGCAGTACTTC. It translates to CASSPNRGRFEQYF.

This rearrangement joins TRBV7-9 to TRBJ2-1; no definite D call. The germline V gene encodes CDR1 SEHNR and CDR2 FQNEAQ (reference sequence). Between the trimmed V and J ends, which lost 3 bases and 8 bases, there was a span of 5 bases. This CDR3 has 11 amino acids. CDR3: CASSFTDEQFF. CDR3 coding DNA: TGTGCCAGCAGCTTTACGGATGAGCAGTTCTTC.

CDR3 in amino acids: CASSFAGGGTQYF. CDR3 nucleotides: TGTGCCAGCAGCTTTGCGGGGGGTGGTACGCAGTATTTT. The rearrangement uses TRBV7-2 and TRBJ2-3; 8 nucleotides line up with TRBD2. The trim removed 3 bases at V and 8 bases at J, leaving 4 bases unmatched. CDR3 size: 13 residues. Germline V gene data show CDR1 as SGHTA and CDR2 as FQGNSA.

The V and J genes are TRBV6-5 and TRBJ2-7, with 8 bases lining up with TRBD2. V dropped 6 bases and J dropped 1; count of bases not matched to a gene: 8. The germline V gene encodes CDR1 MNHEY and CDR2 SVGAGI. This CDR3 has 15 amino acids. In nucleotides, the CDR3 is TGTGCCAGCAGCGTCGCCGGGACTAGGTCCTACGAGCAGTACTTC. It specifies CASSVAGTRSYEQYF.

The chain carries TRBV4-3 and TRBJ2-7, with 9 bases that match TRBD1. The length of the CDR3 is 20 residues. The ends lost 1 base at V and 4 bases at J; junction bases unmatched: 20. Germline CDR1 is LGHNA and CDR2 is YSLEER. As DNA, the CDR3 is TGCGCCAGCAGCCAAGGGTGGATCCGGATTTCCAGGACAGGGGAATACGAGCAGTACTTC. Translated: CASSQGWIRISRTGEYEQYF.

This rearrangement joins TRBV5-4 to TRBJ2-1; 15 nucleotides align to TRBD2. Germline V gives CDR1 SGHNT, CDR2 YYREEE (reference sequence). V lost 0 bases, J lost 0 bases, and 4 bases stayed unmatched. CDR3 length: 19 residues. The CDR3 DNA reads TGTGCCAGCAGCTTGGCGGGACTAGCGGGGGGAAGCTCCTACAATGAGCAGTTCTTC. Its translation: CASSLAGLAGGSSYNEQFF.

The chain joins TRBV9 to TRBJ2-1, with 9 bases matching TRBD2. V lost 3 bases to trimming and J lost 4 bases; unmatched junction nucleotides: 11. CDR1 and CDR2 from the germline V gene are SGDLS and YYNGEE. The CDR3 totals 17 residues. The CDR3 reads CASSGTSGLALYNEQFF. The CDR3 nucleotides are TGTGCCAGCAGCGGAACTTCGGGACTAGCCCTATACAATGAGCAGTTCTTC.

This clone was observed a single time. The CDR3 here is CASSLVTSGGSTQYF. As DNA, the CDR3 is TGTGCCAGCAGCTTGGTTACTAGCGGGGGGAGTACGCAGTATTTT. V gene TRBV5-5 combines with J gene TRBJ2-3, with 12 positions matching TRBD2. Trimming removed 0 bases from V and 8 bases from J; junction bases left unmatched: 4. Germline V lookup: CDR1 SGHKS, CDR2 YYEKEE (reference sequence). The length of the CDR3 is 15 residues. Looking up the rest from reference TRBV5-5 and TRBJ2-3 gives the full variable domain: DAGVTQSPTHLIKTRGQQVTLRCSPISGHKSVSWYQQVLGQGPQFIFQYYEKEERGRGNFPDRFSARQFPNYSSELNVNALLLGDSALYLCASSLVTSGGSTQYFGPGTRLTVL.

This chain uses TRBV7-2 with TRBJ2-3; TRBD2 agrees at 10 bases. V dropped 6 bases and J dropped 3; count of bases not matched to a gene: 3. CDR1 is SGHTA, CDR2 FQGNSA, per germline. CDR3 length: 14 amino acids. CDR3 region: CASRYSGRTDTQYF. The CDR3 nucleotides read TGTGCCAGCAGATATAGCGGGAGGACAGATACGCAGTATTTT.

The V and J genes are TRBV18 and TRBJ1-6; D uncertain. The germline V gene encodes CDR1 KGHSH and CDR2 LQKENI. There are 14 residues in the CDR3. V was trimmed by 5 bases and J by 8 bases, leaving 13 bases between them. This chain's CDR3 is CASSEGGFYSPLHF. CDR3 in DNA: TGTGCCAGCTCAGAGGGAGGTTTCTATTCACCCCTCCACTTT.

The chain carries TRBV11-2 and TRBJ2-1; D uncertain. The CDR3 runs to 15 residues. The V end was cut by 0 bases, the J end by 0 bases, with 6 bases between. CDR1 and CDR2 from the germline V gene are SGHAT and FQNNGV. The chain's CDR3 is CASSLERSSYNEQFF. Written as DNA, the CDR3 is TGTGCCAGCAGCTTAGAGCGGAGCTCCTACAATGAGCAGTTCTTC.

The DNA for the CDR3 is TGTGCCAGCAGTTATCTAACAGGGGGCAGCGGTGAAAAACTGTTTTTT. Translated: CASSYLTGGSGEKLFF. The chain has TRBV6-5 and TRBJ1-4; 9 positions match TRBD1. Germline CDR1 and CDR2: MNHEY and SVGAGI. CDR3 size: 16 residues. V trimming: 3 bases; J trimming: 7 bases; junction bases outside the gene matches: 9.

The CDR3 loop is CASSLEGNEQFF. The DNA of the CDR3 is TGTGCCAGCAGCTTAGAGGGGAATGAGCAGTTCTTC. The V gene is TRBV7-6, the J gene TRBJ2-1; D possibly corresponds to TRBD1 (5 bases). The CDR3 is made up of 12 amino acids. The V end was cut by 1 base, the J end by 7 bases, with 5 bases between. CDR1 is SGHVS, CDR2 FNYEAQ, per germline.

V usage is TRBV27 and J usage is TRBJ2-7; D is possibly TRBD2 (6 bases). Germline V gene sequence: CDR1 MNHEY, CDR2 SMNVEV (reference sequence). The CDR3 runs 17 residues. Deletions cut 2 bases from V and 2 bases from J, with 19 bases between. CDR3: CASSLRSGEWAPYEQYF. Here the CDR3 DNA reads TGTGCCAGCAGTTTACGATCGGGGGAGTGGGCCCCCTACGAGCAGTACTTC.

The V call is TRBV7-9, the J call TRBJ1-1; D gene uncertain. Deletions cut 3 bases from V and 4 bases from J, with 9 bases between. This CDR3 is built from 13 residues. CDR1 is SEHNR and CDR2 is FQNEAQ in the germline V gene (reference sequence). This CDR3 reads CASSLEGSTEAFF. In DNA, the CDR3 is TGTGCCAGCAGCTTGGAGGGAAGCACTGAAGCTTTCTTT.

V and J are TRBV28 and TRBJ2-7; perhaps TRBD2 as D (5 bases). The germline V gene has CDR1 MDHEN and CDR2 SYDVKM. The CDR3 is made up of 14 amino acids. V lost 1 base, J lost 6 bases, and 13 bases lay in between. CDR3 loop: CASSLSAGGGEQYF. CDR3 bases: TGTGCCAGCAGTTTATCAGCAGGAGGAGGCGAGCAGTACTTC.

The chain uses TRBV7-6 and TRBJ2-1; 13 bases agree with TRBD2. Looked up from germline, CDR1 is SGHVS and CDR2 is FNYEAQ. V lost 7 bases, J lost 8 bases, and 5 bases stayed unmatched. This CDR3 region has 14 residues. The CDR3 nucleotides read TGTGCCAGCACCCGGACTAGCGGGAGCCATGAGCAGTTCTTC. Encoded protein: CASTRTSGSHEQFF.

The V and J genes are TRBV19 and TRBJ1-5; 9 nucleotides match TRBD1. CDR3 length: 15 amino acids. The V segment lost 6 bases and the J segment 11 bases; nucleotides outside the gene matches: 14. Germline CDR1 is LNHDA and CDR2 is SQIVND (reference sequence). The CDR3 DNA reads TGTGCCAGTAGGGACGGGACAGGGACCCGATGGGCCCAGCATTTT. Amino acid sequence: CASRDGTGTRWAQHF.

For the CDR3, the DNA is TGTGCCAGCAGTGGGACAGTCACTTCACCCCTCCACTTT. The encoded protein is CASSGTVTSPLHF. The chain recombines TRBV2 with TRBJ1-6; TRBD1 is a possible D gene (6 bases). The CDR3 totals 13 residues. Deletions cut 4 bases from V and 9 bases from J, with 10 bases between. The V gene's germline CDR1 is SNHLY and CDR2 FYNNEI.

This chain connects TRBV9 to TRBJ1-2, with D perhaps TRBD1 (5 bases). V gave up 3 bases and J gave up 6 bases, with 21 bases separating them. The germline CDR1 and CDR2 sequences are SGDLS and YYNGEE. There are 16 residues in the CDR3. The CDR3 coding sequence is TGTGCCAGCAGCGCCCTAGGAGGGGTCGAGAGGAATGGCTACACCTTC. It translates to CASSALGGVERNGYTF.

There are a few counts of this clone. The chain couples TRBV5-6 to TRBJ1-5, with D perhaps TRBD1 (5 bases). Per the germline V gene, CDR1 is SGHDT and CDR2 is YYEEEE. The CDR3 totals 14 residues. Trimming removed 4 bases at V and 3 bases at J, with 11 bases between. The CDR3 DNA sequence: TGTGCCAGCAGCCGCGGGGACTTCAATCAGCCCCAGCATTTT. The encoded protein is CASSRGDFNQPQHF.